This T cell receptor beta chain is drawn from a study of shared T cell receptors in the human thymus. The CDR3 length is 16 residues. Germline V gene lookup returns CDR1 ENHRY and CDR2 SYGVKD. Deletions cut 4 bases from V and 0 bases from J, with 13 bases between. TCRdb's table, derived via immunoSEQ multiplex PCR, lists solely in-frame clones and lacks some. In the table there are hundreds of thousands of clones, about four fifths of which are singletons. The same data also went into a second study, on human thymus T cells. That study adds: Donor material was obtained from healthy Finnish infants undergoing corrective surgery for congenital heart defects. Thymic samples were excised during corrective heart operations. Within thymic and blood repertoires, V and J gene usage appeared to be biased.

The genes are TRBV10-3 and TRBJ1-5, with D possibly matching TRBD1 (5 bases). The TCR was taken from a boy in the first two years of life with a congenital heart defect. Sequencing was performed on thymocytes. The CDR3 loop is CAISASKQDSNQPQHF. The CDR3 bases are TGTGCCATCAGTGCGTCGAAACAGGATAGCAATCAGCCCCAGCATTTT.